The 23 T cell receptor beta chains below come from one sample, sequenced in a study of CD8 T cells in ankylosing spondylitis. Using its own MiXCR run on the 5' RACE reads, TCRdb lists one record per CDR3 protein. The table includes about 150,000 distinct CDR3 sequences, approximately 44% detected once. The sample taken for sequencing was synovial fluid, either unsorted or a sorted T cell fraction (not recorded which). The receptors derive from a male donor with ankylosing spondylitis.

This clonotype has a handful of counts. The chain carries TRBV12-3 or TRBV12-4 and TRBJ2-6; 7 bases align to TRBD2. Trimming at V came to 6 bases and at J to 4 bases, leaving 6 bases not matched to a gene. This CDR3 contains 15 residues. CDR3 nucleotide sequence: TGTGCCAGCAGCTGGGGAGGGGCCGGGGCCAACGTCCTGACTTTC. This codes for CASSWGGAGANVLTF.

The CDR3 loop is CASSPPGGPYEQYF. In nucleotides, the CDR3 is TGTGCCAGCTCACCACCCGGCGGACCCTACGAGCAGTACTTC. J is TRBJ2-7 and V is TRBV18; unclear D gene. The CDR3 runs to 14 residues. The V gene lost 0 bases and the J gene lost 2 bases, with 8 bases spanning the gap. CDR1 and CDR2 (germline): KGHSH, LQKENI.

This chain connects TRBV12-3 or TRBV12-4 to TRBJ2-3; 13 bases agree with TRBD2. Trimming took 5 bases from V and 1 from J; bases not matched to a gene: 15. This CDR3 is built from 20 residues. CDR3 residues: CASSPGTSGMRGGGTDTQYF. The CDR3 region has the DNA TGTGCCAGCAGTCCAGGGACTAGCGGGATGCGGGGCGGGGGCACAGATACGCAGTATTTT.

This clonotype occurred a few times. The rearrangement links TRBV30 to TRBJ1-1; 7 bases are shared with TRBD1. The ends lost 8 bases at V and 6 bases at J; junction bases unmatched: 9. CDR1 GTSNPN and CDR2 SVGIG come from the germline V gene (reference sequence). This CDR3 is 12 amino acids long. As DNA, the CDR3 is TGTGCCGGTTCCCAGGGGGTCCCTGAAGCTTTCTTT. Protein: CAGSQGVPEAFF.

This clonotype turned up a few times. The CDR3 nucleotides read TGTGCCAGTAGTCCTCAAACTACCTACGAGCAGTACTTC. Amino acid sequence: CASSPQTTYEQYF. The chain employs TRBV19 and TRBJ2-7, with unresolved D. Germline V lookup: CDR1 LNHDA, CDR2 SQIVND (reference sequence). The CDR3 runs 13 residues. V gave up 5 bases and J gave up 2 bases, with 10 bases separating them.

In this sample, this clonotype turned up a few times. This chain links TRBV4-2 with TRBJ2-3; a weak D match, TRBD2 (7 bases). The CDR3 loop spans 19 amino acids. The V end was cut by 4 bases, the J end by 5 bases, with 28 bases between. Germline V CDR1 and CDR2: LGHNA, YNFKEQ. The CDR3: CASSRPRWGAGVQGDTQYF. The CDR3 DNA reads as TGTGCCAGCAGCCGCCCGCGGTGGGGGGCGGGAGTTCAAGGAGATACGCAGTATTTT.

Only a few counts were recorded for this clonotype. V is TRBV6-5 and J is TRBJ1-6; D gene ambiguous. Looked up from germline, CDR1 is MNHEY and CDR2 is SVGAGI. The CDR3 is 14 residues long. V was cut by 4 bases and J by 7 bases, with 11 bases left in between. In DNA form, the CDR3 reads TGTGCCAGCAGTTCCGGGTCTTTAAATTCACCCCTCCACTTT. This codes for CASSSGSLNSPLHF.

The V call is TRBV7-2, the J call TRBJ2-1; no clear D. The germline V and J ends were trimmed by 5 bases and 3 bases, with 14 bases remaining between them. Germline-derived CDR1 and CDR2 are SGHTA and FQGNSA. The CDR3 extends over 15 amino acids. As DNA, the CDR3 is TGTGCCAGCAGCCAAAGGAAAGGGTACTACAATGAGCAGTTCTTC. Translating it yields CASSQRKGYYNEQFF. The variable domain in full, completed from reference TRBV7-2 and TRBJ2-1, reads GAGVSQSPSNKVTEKGKDVELRCDPISGHTALYWYRQSLGQGLEFLIYFQGNSAPDKSGLPSDRFSAERTGGSVSTLTIQRTQQEDSAVYLCASSQRKGYYNEQFFGPGTRLTVL.

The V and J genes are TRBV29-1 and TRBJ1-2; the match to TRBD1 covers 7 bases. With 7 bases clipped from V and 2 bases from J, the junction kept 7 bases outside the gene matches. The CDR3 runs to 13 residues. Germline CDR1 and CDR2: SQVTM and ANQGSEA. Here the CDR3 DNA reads TGCAGCGCCTGGGACAGAACGAACTATGGCTACACCTTC. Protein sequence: CSAWDRTNYGYTF.

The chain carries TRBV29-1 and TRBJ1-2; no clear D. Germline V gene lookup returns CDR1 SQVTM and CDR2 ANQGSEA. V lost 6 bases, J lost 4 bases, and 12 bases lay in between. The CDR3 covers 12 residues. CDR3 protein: CSVDSSFYGYTF. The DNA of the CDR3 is TGCAGCGTCGATAGTTCTTTCTATGGCTACACCTTC.

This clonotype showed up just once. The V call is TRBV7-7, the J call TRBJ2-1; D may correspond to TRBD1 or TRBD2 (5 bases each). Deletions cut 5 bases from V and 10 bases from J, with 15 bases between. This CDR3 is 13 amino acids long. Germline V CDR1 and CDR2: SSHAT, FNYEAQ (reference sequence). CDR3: CASSPTGAGEQFF. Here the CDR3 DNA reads TGTGCCAGCAGCCCGACCGGGGCCGGGGAGCAGTTCTTC.

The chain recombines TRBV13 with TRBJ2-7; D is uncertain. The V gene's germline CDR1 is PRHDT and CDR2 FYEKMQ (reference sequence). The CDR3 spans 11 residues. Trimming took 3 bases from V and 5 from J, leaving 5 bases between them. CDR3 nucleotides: TGTGCCAGCAGCTTTCACCACGAGCAGTACTTC. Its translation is CASSFHHEQYF.

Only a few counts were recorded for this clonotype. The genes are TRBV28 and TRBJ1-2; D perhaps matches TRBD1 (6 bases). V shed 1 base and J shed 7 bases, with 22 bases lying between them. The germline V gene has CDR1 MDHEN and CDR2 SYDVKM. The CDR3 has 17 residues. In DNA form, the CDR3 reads TGTGCCAGCAGTTTATCCCCCCTCTTCAGGGGCCCCCTTGGCTACACCTTC. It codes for CASSLSPLFRGPLGYTF.

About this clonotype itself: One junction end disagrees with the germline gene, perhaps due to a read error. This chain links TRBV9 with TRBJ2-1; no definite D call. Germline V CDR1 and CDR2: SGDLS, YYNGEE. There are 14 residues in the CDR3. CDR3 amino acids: CASSVGLLYTEQFF. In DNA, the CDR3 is TGTGCCAGCAGCGTAGGGCTCCTCTACACTGAGCAGTTCTTC.

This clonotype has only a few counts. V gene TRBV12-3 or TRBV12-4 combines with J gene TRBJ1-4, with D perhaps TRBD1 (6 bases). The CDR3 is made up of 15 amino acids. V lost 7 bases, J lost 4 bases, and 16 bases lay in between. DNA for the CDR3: TGTGCCAGCATCCGACGGGGGGCCCTTAATGAAAAACTGTTTTTT. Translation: CASIRRGALNEKLFF.

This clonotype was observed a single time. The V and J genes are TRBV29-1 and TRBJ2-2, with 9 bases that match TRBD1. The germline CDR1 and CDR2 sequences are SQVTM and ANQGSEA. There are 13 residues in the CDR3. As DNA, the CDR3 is TGCAGTGCTCGACAGGGGGTAACCGGGGAGCTGTTTTTT. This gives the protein CSARQGVTGELFF.

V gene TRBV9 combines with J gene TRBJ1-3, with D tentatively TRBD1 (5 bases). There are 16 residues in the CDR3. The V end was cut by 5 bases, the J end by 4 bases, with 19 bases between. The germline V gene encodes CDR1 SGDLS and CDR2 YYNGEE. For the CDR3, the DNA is TGTGCCAGCAGAGACAGTCCATCTGACGGCGGAAACACCATATATTTT. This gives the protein CASRDSPSDGGNTIYF.

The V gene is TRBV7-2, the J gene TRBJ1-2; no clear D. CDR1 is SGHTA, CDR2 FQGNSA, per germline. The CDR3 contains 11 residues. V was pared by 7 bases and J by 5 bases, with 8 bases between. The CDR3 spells CASMETYGYTF. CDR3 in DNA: TGTGCCAGCATGGAGACGTATGGCTACACCTTC.

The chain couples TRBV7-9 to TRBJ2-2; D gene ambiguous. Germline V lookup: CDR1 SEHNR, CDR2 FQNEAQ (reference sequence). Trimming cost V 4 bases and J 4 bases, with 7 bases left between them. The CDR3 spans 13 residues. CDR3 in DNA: TGTGCCAGCAGCTACAGTCTCACCGGGGAGCTGTTTTTT. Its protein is CASSYSLTGELFF.

CDR3 sequence reads: CASSPSRRDGYTF. CDR3 coding DNA: TGTGCCAGCAGTCCCTCGAGGAGGGACGGCTACACCTTC. The genes are TRBV12-3 or TRBV12-4 and TRBJ1-2, with D perhaps matching TRBD1 (5 bases). Trimming pared 5 bases from V and 8 bases from J, leaving 15 bases between. The CDR3 sequence is 13 residues long.

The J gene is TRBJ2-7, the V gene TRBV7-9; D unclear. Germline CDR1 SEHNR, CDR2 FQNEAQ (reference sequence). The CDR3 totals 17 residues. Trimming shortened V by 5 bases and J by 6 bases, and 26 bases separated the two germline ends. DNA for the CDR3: TGTGCCAGCAGCCCCCCGGCCGGGTTCCACCCCTCTCCCGAGCAGTACTTC. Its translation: CASSPPAGFHPSPEQYF.

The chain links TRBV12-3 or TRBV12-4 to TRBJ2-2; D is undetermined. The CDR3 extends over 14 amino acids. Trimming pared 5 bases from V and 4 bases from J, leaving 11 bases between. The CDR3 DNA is TGTGCCAGCAGTCTTTCCGGTATCACCGGGGAGCTGTTTTTT. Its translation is CASSLSGITGELFF.

The CDR3 loop is CASSHKLGKAVWNTGELFF. The CDR3 DNA sequence: TGTGCCAGCAGCCACAAGTTGGGAAAAGCGGTATGGAACACCGGGGAGCTGTTTTTT. The genes are TRBV3-1 and TRBJ2-2; perhaps TRBD2 as D (5 bases). Germline CDR1 and CDR2: LGHDT and YNNKEL (reference sequence). The CDR3 contains 19 residues. The V end lost 3 bases, the J end lost 1 base, and 21 bases lay between the germline ends.